The clone carrying this T cell receptor (beta chain) showed up just once. The data are from a study of blood T cell repertoires in COVID-19. Study summary: There were acute and convalescent COVID-19 samples, and they came from the United States, Italy and Spain. Nucleic acid was either cDNA or gDNA, and it came from T cells, B-cell-depleted T cells, or PBMCs.

The CDR3 is 15 residues long. The J segment lost 6 bases and the V segment lost 2 bases, leaving 10 bases of the junction unmatched. Per germline, CDR1 SNHLY and CDR2 FYNNEI. Generated by immunoSEQ multiplex PCR, the TCRdb table keeps only in-frame clones and is missing some. The sample has roughly 670,000 clones, about nine tenths seen once; the top ten hold under 0.3%. The sequenced sample was peripheral blood. This sequence was found in a woman aged 18-30 years with acute or convalescent COVID-19. The V gene is TRBV2, the J gene TRBJ2-7; 7 positions match TRBD2. The chain's CDR3 is CASSELLGGNGEQYF. The CDR3 bases are TGTGCCAGCAGTGAACTCCTGGGAGGGAATGGCGAGCAGTACTTC.